A selection of T cell receptor beta chains follows, all from one sample in a study of identical twins. TCRdb re-called the 5' RACE reads through MiXCR, storing one row per CDR3 protein. The table shows 200,000 to 300,000 distinct CDR3 sequences, with roughly a tenth occurring only once. Sequenced: memory T cells sorted from blood. The receptors shown here come from a man aged 50 to 59 in good health. Each CDR3 is given with its conserved first and last residue.

v_gene	j_gene	len	CDR3aa
TRBV5-1	TRBJ2-2	15	CASSWTLGQRRELFF
TRBV20-1	TRBJ2-4	13	CSGEFSGTNIQYF
TRBV20-1	TRBJ2-5	15	CSARVPGTGTETQYF
TRBV12-3/TRBV12-4	TRBJ2-1	14	CASSHGSSYNEQFF
TRBV5-1	TRBJ2-5	15	CASSPRPGTEETQYF
TRBV6-1	TRBJ1-2	14	CASSEGNRIYGYTF
TRBV18	TRBJ2-2	15	CASSQRTGDTGELFF
TRBV5-1	TRBJ2-3	16	CASSLALGVNADTQYF
TRBV20-1	TRBJ2-7	14	CSARGGSGGDEQYF
TRBV4-2	TRBJ2-5	15	CASSQDRDGPETQYF
TRBV6-5	TRBJ2-3	18	CASSYSTAWGTGKDTQYF
TRBV24-1	TRBJ2-2	13	CATSGGRSGELFF